One sample yielded the 10 T cell receptor beta chains listed below, sequenced in a study of blood T cell repertoires in COVID-19. Libraries were prepared by immunoSEQ multiplex PCR; TCRdb keeps only in-frame clonotypes and omits some of them. The sample gives tens of thousands of clones, approximately 80% of which show up once; 25% is in the top ten. The sample was peripheral blood. All receptors derive from a human donor in a cohort sampled during active COVID-19.

This chain connects TRBV5-1 to TRBJ2-1, with 8 bases identical to TRBD1. Germline V gene data show CDR1 as SGHRS and CDR2 as YFSETQ. With 4 bases clipped from V and 12 bases from J, the junction kept 9 bases outside the gene matches. The CDR3 covers 13 residues. The CDR3 DNA sequence: TGCGCCAGCAGCACACAGGGGGGCGGCGGGCAGTTCTTC. It yields the protein CASSTQGGGGQFF.

This chain connects TRBV5-1 to TRBJ1-2; 7 bases fit TRBD1. The germline V gene has CDR1 SGHRS and CDR2 YFSETQ. Trimming at V came to 4 bases and at J to 0 bases, leaving 6 bases not matched to a gene. CDR3 size: 15 residues. In DNA form, the CDR3 reads TGCGCCAGCAGCGAACCGGGACAGACTAACTATGGCTACACCTTC. Protein product: CASSEPGQTNYGYTF.

The rearrangement links TRBV28 to TRBJ2-2; 9 nucleotides align to TRBD1. From germline, CDR1 is MDHEN and CDR2 SYDVKM. The CDR3 runs 13 residues. V was clipped by 11 bases and J by 1 base; unmatched bases: 2. This CDR3 is CAGQGKNTGELFF. CDR3 in DNA: TGTGCCGGACAGGGGAAGAACACCGGGGAGCTGTTTTTT.

The chain is built from TRBV5-1 and TRBJ2-1; 10 bases agree with TRBD2. There are 15 residues in the CDR3. Germline CDR1 SGHRS, CDR2 YFSETQ. Losses at the gene ends were 1 base for V and 5 bases for J; bases not matched to a gene: 3. Written as DNA, the CDR3 is TGCGCCAGCAGCTTGTTTGGACTAGCGGACAATGAGCAGTTCTTC. The encoded protein is CASSLFGLADNEQFF.

The CDR3 DNA is TGTGCCAGCACCCCTGGACTCGACAGGGACACTGAAGCTTTCTTT. It codes for CASTPGLDRDTEAFF. The chain employs TRBV5-4 and TRBJ1-1; 7 nucleotides match TRBD1. Trimming took 6 bases from V and 3 from J; bases not matched to a gene: 11. This CDR3 comprises 15 residues. From germline, CDR1 is SGHNT and CDR2 YYREEE (reference sequence).

The genes are TRBV27 and TRBJ1-2, with a possible D match to TRBD1 (5 bases). The CDR3 has 14 residues. CDR1 and CDR2 (germline): MNHEY, SMNVEV (reference sequence). Between the trimmed V and J ends, which lost 3 bases and 4 bases, there was a span of 12 bases. CDR3 sequence (DNA): TGTGCCAGCAGTTTGGGGGGTTTTCCCTATGGCTACACCTTC. It yields the protein CASSLGGFPYGYTF.

The chain has TRBV5-1 and TRBJ1-1, with 8 bases lining up with TRBD1. The CDR3 has 14 residues. Germline trimming cut 0 bases from V and 4 bases from J; bases unmatched to any gene: 2. The germline V gene has CDR1 SGHRS and CDR2 YFSETQ. This chain's CDR3 is CASSLVTGGTEAFF. CDR3 DNA sequence: TGCGCCAGCAGCTTGGTCACAGGGGGCACTGAAGCTTTCTTT.

The chain joins TRBV6-5 to TRBJ1-4; tentative D call: TRBD1 (6 bases). The germline V and J ends were trimmed by 0 bases and 5 bases, with 10 bases remaining between them. The germline V gene has CDR1 MNHEY and CDR2 SVGAGI. The CDR3 contains 15 residues. The CDR3 DNA follows: TGTGCCAGCAGTTACTCAGTTGGGGGCAATGAAAAACTGTTTTTT. This translates into CASSYSVGGNEKLFF.

This clone was picked up a small number of times. Mismatch with germline at one junction end may stem from a read error. The chain is built from TRBV7-7 and TRBJ2-2; 8 nucleotides line up with TRBD2. CDR3 length equals 15 residues. Germline V gene lookup returns CDR1 SSHAT and CDR2 FNYEAQ (reference sequence). CDR3 residues: CASSNSGGGPGELFF. The CDR3, as DNA: TGTGCTAGCAGTAACTCTGGCGGGGGGCCCGGGGAGCTGTTTTTT.

The rearrangement uses TRBV11-2 and TRBJ2-1, with 9 bases lining up with TRBD2. There are 16 residues in the CDR3. Losses at the gene ends were 6 bases for V and 7 bases for J; bases not matched to a gene: 13. CDR1 is SGHAT, CDR2 FQNNGV, per germline. This CDR3 reads CASRSWAAGGRNEQFF. The CDR3 nucleotides are TGTGCCAGCAGGTCCTGGGCCGCGGGAGGGAGAAATGAGCAGTTCTTC.